This T cell receptor beta chain was recorded in a study of T cells in Graves' hyperthyroidism and ophthalmopathy. Findings and caveats of the study: Ophthalmopathy prediction by the model preceded onset by a median approximately six months.

Germline V lookup: CDR1 MDHEN, CDR2 SYDVKM. Trimming took 5 bases from V and 8 from J, leaving 18 bases between them. CDR3 length: 14 amino acids. This clonotype was found a few times. Its antigen is currently unknown. RNA transcripts were the template for amplifying TCR beta CDR3 regions. The HTBI set primed first-round TCR CDR3 RT-PCR. TCRdb re-called the multiplex PCR reads with MiXCR, one entry per CDR3 protein. The sample records about 400,000 distinct CDR3 sequences, approximately 16% being singletons. This clonotype originated in an older woman with Graves' ophthalmopathy. Sequenced sample: blood. The V and J genes are TRBV28 and TRBJ1-2; D remains ambiguous. The CDR3 protein is CASSPGGSSRGYTF. The CDR3 DNA is TGTGCCAGCAGTCCGGGCGGGTCTTCCCGGGGCTACACCTTC.